Presented here are 31 T cell receptor beta chains from one specimen sequenced in a study of Graves' ophthalmopathy and Graves' hyperthyroidism. Amplified material comprised TCR beta CDR3 regions derived from RNA transcripts. RT-PCR was first run with HTBI primers, then multiplex PCR in a second round. Each CDR3 protein is one row after TCRdb ran MiXCR on the multiplex PCR reads. Of over 650,000 distinct CDR3 sequences in the sample, about two fifths were seen once. Sequenced input: peripheral blood. These receptors all come from an adult man with Graves' ophthalmopathy.

This chain joins TRBV2 and TRBJ2-7, with TRBD1 identical over 8 bases. The length of the CDR3 is 16 residues. V shed 11 bases, J shed 0 bases, and the junction held 15 bases outside the gene matches. CDR1 SNHLY and CDR2 FYNNEI come from the germline V gene. This chain's CDR3 is CAGSPLGTGYSYEQYF. The CDR3 DNA sequence: TGTGCCGGCTCACCACTCGGGACAGGCTACTCCTACGAGCAGTACTTC.

There are a few counts of this clonotype. This sequence joins TRBV7-8 and TRBJ2-5; D perhaps matches TRBD2 (8 bases). Deletions cut 4 bases from V and 3 bases from J, with 27 bases between. This CDR3 comprises 19 residues. Germline V CDR1 and CDR2: SGHVS, FQNEAQ. The CDR3 loop reads CASSSTRGGWDRREETQYF. The CDR3 nucleotides are TGTGCCAGCAGCTCTACCCGGGGGGGGTGGGACAGAAGAGAAGAGACCCAGTACTTC.

This clonotype was counted ten times or more. This sequence joins TRBV12-3 or TRBV12-4 and TRBJ2-7; D gene uncertain. Trimming shortened V by 6 bases and J by 2 bases, and 8 bases separated the two germline ends. This CDR3 is 12 amino acids long. This CDR3 is CASSFSTYEQYF. The CDR3 DNA reads TGTGCCAGCAGCTTCAGTACCTACGAGCAGTACTTC.

J is TRBJ2-2 and V is TRBV5-8; no clear D gene. Trimming left V 2 bases short and J 4 bases short, with 15 bases between. The CDR3 runs to 16 residues. In germline, CDR1 is SGHTS, CDR2 YDEGEE. As DNA, the CDR3 is TGTGCCAGCAGCTTCATTCAACCGCGTGGCACCGGGGAGCTGTTTTTT. Its translation: CASSFIQPRGTGELFF. Together with reference TRBV5-8 and TRBJ2-2, the CDR3 gives the full variable domain: EAGVTQSPTHLIKTRGQQATLRCSPISGHTSVYWYQQALGLGLQFLLWYDEGEERNRGNFPPRFSGRQFPNYSSELNVNALELEDSALYLCASSFIQPRGTGELFFGEGSRLTVL.

V gene TRBV7-3 combines with J gene TRBJ2-7; TRBD1 aligns across 11 bases. V lost 2 bases and J lost 6; bases outside the gene matches: 3. Germline CDR1 SGHTA, CDR2 FQGTGA. There are 14 residues in the CDR3. CDR3 region: CASSLVGTGGEQYF. The CDR3 DNA sequence: TGTGCCAGCAGCTTAGTCGGGACAGGGGGCGAGCAGTACTTC.

This clonotype was seen a handful of times. The chain links TRBV7-6 to TRBJ2-2; 7 positions match TRBD1. There are 16 residues in the CDR3. After removal of 5 bases from V and 6 bases from J, the junction contained 12 bases not matched to a gene. Germline values: CDR1 SGHVS, CDR2 FNYEAQ. The CDR3 nucleotides read TGTGCCAGCAGCGTTCAGGGGGAGCCCGTCGCCGGGGAGCTGTTTTTT. It encodes CASSVQGEPVAGELFF.

The rearrangement uses TRBV10-2 and TRBJ1-4; no clear D. Germline-derived CDR1 and CDR2 are WSHSY and SAAADI. CDR3 size: 12 residues. V shed 0 bases and J shed 14 bases, with 10 bases lying between them. As DNA, the CDR3 is TGCGCCAGCAGTGAGTCAGATGGGAACCTGTTTTTT. Protein product: CASSESDGNLFF.

This clonotype was seen once. A clone one base away is much larger, so this may be a read error. Here the CDR3 DNA reads TGCGCCACCCCAGGGGGAAGAGAGACCCAGTACTTC. Protein product: CATPGGRETQYF. This sequence joins TRBV5-1 and TRBJ2-5; 7 bases match TRBD1. CDR3 length equals 12 residues. The V and J ends lost 9 bases and 4 bases, in that order; junction bases with no gene match: 6. Germline V gives CDR1 SGHRS, CDR2 YFSETQ.

This clonotype came up a few times. The chain recombines TRBV20-1 with TRBJ2-3, with 15 positions matching TRBD2. CDR3 length: 16 amino acids. The V gene's germline CDR1 is DFQATT and CDR2 SNEGSKA (reference sequence). V shed 3 bases, J shed 4 bases, and the junction held 5 bases outside the gene matches. The CDR3 spells CSASGLAGGSSDTQYF. As DNA, the CDR3 is TGCAGTGCTAGTGGACTAGCGGGGGGGAGCTCAGATACGCAGTATTTT.

In its sample, this clonotype was seen many times. The chain recombines TRBV7-8 with TRBJ1-5; 9 nucleotides match TRBD1. This CDR3 contains 16 residues. The ends lost 5 bases at V and 3 bases at J; junction bases unmatched: 8. In germline, CDR1 is SGHVS, CDR2 FQNEAQ. The CDR3 loop is CASSQDRGFYNQPQHF. The CDR3 nucleotides read TGTGCCAGCAGCCAAGACAGGGGGTTCTACAATCAGCCCCAGCATTTT.

This clonotype showed up just once. The junction shows a germline mismatch at one end, possibly a read error. The J gene is TRBJ1-1, the V gene TRBV24-1, with D unclear. The CDR3 runs to 15 residues. The germline V gene has CDR1 KGHDR and CDR2 SFDVKD. The CDR3, as DNA: TGTGCCAGCAGTTTATATCACAGCCAGAACACTGAAGCTTTCTTT. This sequence encodes CASSLYHSQNTEAFF.

The rearrangement links TRBV2 to TRBJ1-2; no firm D call. There are 12 residues in the CDR3. CDR1 is SNHLY, CDR2 FYNNEI, per germline. V gave up 8 bases and J gave up 6 bases, with 13 bases separating them. The CDR3 DNA is TGTGCCAGCTCACCCGAGGCGGATGGCTACACCTTC. Its protein is CASSPEADGYTF.

About this clonotype itself: At one boundary the junction diverges from the germline segment, which might be a read error. V and J are TRBV5-6 and TRBJ2-7; no clear D. This CDR3 has 12 residues. Per germline, CDR1 SGHDT and CDR2 YYEEEE. Written as DNA, the CDR3 is TGTGCCGGCAGCTCGGCTGGGCGGGAGCAGTACTTC. This translates into CAGSSAGREQYF.

This clonotype was detected once. A clone one base away is much larger, so this may be a read error. The chain carries TRBV7-9 and TRBJ2-5; the D is unclear. The CDR3 loop spans 14 amino acids. Germline loops: CDR1 SEHNR, CDR2 FQNEAQ (reference sequence). CDR3 bases: TGTGCCGGCAGCTTAGAGATTCTCGGTGAGACCCAGTACTTC. It encodes CAGSLEILGETQYF.

This clonotype was recorded at least ten times. The gene calls are TRBV24-1 and TRBJ2-5; 8 bases match TRBD2. CDR1 and CDR2 from the germline V gene are KGHDR and SFDVKD. The CDR3 runs 18 residues. The V and J ends lost 1 base and 4 bases, in that order; junction bases with no gene match: 13. The CDR3 nucleotides read TGTGCCACCAGTGATTTCGCGGGAGGATCGCCTCGGGGAGAGACCCAGTACTTC. This sequence encodes CATSDFAGGSPRGETQYF.

This clonotype is a singleton in its sample. As the CDR3 is not closed by the conserved phenylalanine or tryptophan, this likely results from a read error. No DNA is shown, since the ends of the CDR3 on it are uncertain; the CDR3 is the one TCRdb lists. This chain's CDR3 is CASSLAGD. J is TRBJ1-6 and V is TRBV7-9; whether TRBD1, the table's D call, matches the DNA was not checked. Germline loops: CDR1 SEHNR, CDR2 FQNEAQ (reference sequence). 8 amino acids form the CDR3, both terminal residues included.

This clonotype has ten or more counts. The chain has TRBV20-1 and TRBJ1-2; D gene uncertain. Trimming removed 6 bases at V and 9 bases at J, with 17 bases between. Looked up from germline, CDR1 is DFQATT and CDR2 is SNEGSKA (reference sequence). The CDR3 contains 12 residues. CDR3 amino acids: CSAPDGLLRYTF. For the CDR3, the DNA is TGCAGTGCCCCGGACGGGCTTTTGCGCTACACCTTC.

This clonotype showed up many times. Here the CDR3 DNA reads TGTGCCAGCAGCCAAGAGGGACGACCCTCTGGGGCCAACGTCCTGACTTTC. Its translation: CASSQEGRPSGANVLTF. The chain joins TRBV14 to TRBJ2-6; D is tentatively TRBD1 or TRBD2 (5 bases each). Trimming removed 0 bases at V and 0 bases at J, with 9 bases between. CDR1 SGHDN and CDR2 FVKESK come from the germline V gene. The CDR3 extends over 17 amino acids.

V usage is TRBV5-1 and J usage is TRBJ2-2, with D unclear. This CDR3 spans 11 amino acids. Germline-derived CDR1 and CDR2 are SGHRS and YFSETQ. V was shortened by 0 bases and J by 10 bases, with 4 bases between the two germline ends. The CDR3 DNA follows: TGCGCCAGCAGCTTGGGATCGGAGCTGTTTTTT. This encodes CASSLGSELFF.

This clonotype has ten or more counts. The V gene is TRBV7-9, the J gene TRBJ2-5; 11 bases line up with TRBD2. From germline, CDR1 is SEHNR and CDR2 FQNEAQ (reference sequence). This CDR3 contains 17 residues. Trimming at V came to 5 bases and at J to 5 bases, leaving 13 bases not matched to a gene. CDR3 DNA sequence: TGTGCCAGCAGCCAAGAGGCCGCACTAGCGGGAGACGAGACCCAGTACTTC. This gives the protein CASSQEAALAGDETQYF.

To note about this clonotype: One end of the junction fails to match germline, which may point to a read error. V usage is TRBV10-3 and J usage is TRBJ1-5; tentatively, D is TRBD1 (5 bases). This CDR3 spans 15 amino acids. Germline loops: CDR1 ENHRY, CDR2 SYGVKD. The CDR3 DNA reads TGTGCCAGCAGTTCCTACTTAGGGGCCAATCAGCCCCAGCATTTT. Amino acid sequence: CASSSYLGANQPQHF.

The V call is TRBV10-3, the J call TRBJ2-7; 9 bases fit TRBD1. The CDR3 runs 16 residues. Per germline, CDR1 ENHRY and CDR2 SYGVKD. V shed 10 bases and J 5 bases; nucleotides not matched to a gene: 18. CDR3 in amino acids: CASQLPGTGSGDEQYF. CDR3 sequence (DNA): TGTGCCAGCCAACTTCCCGGGACAGGGTCGGGCGACGAGCAGTACTTC.

Details on this clonotype: This may be a read error: a much more frequent sequence differs by one nucleotide. The chain combines TRBV7-2 with TRBJ2-2; unclear D gene. Germline-derived CDR1 and CDR2 are SGHTA and FQGNSA. CDR3 length: 15 residues. CDR3 coding DNA: TGTGCCGGCAGCTTAAGAGATGTGAACACCGGGGAGCTGTTTTTT. Its protein is CAGSLRDVNTGELFF.

This clonotype was counted many times. The V call is TRBV15, the J call TRBJ1-1; 9 bases are shared with TRBD1. The CDR3 is 16 residues long. In germline, CDR1 is LNHNV, CDR2 YYDKDF (reference sequence). Trimming took 4 bases from V and 1 from J; bases not matched to a gene: 7. The CDR3 is CATSTGTGSGNTEAFF. The CDR3 coding sequence is TGTGCCACCAGCACCGGGACAGGGAGTGGGAACACTGAAGCTTTCTTT.

The chain links TRBV12-3 or TRBV12-4 to TRBJ1-1; the D gene is possibly TRBD1 (6 bases). V lost 1 base and J lost 3, with 27 bases in between. The CDR3 runs 20 residues. The DNA of the CDR3 is TGTGCCAGCAGTTTAGGATTCGGGGTAGGGGGTGAGTCAGGGGACACTGAAGCTTTCTTT. Protein sequence: CASSLGFGVGGESGDTEAFF.

The chain combines TRBV7-8 with TRBJ2-2; D not certain. The CDR3 length is 12 residues. Germline-derived CDR1 and CDR2 are SGHVS and FQNEAQ. Trimming shortened V by 4 bases and J by 7 bases, and 7 bases separated the two germline ends. CDR3 region: CASSWNYGELFF. The CDR3 DNA sequence: TGTGCCAGCAGCTGGAACTACGGGGAGCTGTTTTTT.

This clonotype was picked up one time. A much larger clone differs by one base, so this may be a read error. V usage is TRBV20-1 and J usage is TRBJ1-3; unclear D gene. Germline CDR1 is DFQATT and CDR2 is SNEGSKA (reference sequence). This CDR3 region has 13 residues. Trimming cost V 4 bases and J 3 bases, with 10 bases left between them. This chain's CDR3 is CSAIEGGGNTIYF. DNA of the CDR3: TGCAGTGCTATAGAGGGCGGTGGAAACACCATATATTTT.

This clonotype was seen only a few times. The chain combines TRBV9 with TRBJ2-7; no firm D call. The CDR3 runs 14 residues. The V end lost 1 base, the J end lost 0 bases, and 8 bases lay between the germline ends. Germline V gives CDR1 SGDLS, CDR2 YYNGEE. This CDR3 is CASSVRADSYEQYF. The CDR3 bases are TGTGCCAGCAGCGTAAGGGCGGACTCCTACGAGCAGTACTTC.

Regarding this clonotype: A much larger clone lies one base from this, so it may be a read error. The chain joins TRBV7-2 to TRBJ2-7; D might be TRBD1 (6 bases). The CDR3 spans 15 residues. Germline values: CDR1 SGHTA, CDR2 FQGNSA. Written as DNA, the CDR3 is TGTGCCAGCAGCATAGGAGGACAGATCTCCTACGAGCAGTGCTTC. Amino acid sequence: CASSIGGQISYEQCF.

The chain links TRBV10-3 to TRBJ1-1; D may be TRBD1 (5 bases). The germline CDR1 and CDR2 sequences are ENHRY and SYGVKD. The CDR3 is 13 amino acids. Trimming shortened V by 10 bases and J by 2 bases, and 14 bases separated the two germline ends. CDR3 nucleotide sequence: TGTGCCAGCGCCCGGGGGTTTAACACTGAAGCTTTCTTT. This translates into CASARGFNTEAFF.

CDR3 region: CASSLEGGLRGEKLFF. DNA for the CDR3: TGTGCCAGCAGCTTGGAAGGGGGTTTGCGAGGCGAAAAACTGTTTTTT. The V call is TRBV5-4, the J call TRBJ1-4; D possibly corresponds to TRBD1 (6 bases). The CDR3 totals 16 residues. V lost 0 bases and J 8 bases, leaving 17 bases between the germline ends. Germline V CDR1 and CDR2: SGHNT, YYREEE (reference sequence). The complete variable domain, with remaining parts taken from reference TRBV5-4 and TRBJ1-4, reads ETGVTQSPTHLIKTRGQQVTLRCSSQSGHNTVSWYQQALGQGPQFIFQYYREEENGRGNFPPRFSGLQFPNYSSELNVNALELDDSALYLCASSLEGGLRGEKLFFGSGTQLSVL.